Following are 25 T cell receptor beta chains from one sample sequenced in a study of regulatory and conventional T cells in RAG deficiency (dated by TCRdb to about 2017). Library preparation employed the immunoSEQ multiplex PCR assay. The table was pulled from immuneACCESS by TCRdb, which kept in-frame rearrangements only. Such tables lose some clones; where checked, under half of the loss comes from unresolved V genes, and the rest has no known cause. This sample lists roughly 1,000 clones; roughly 88% were detected once. Around 7.1% of the sample is taken by the ten largest. Before genomic DNA extraction, conventional CD4+ T cells were isolated from blood as CD25-low CD127-high cells. The sample comprised CD4+ effector T cells sorted from blood. The receptors shown here come from a human donor with RAG deficiency presenting as combined immunodeficiency.

V and J are TRBV11-3 and TRBJ2-3; D call uncertain. The germline V gene has CDR1 SGHNT and CDR2 YENEEA. The CDR3 contains 11 residues. Trimming stripped 6 bases from V and 2 bases from J, with 3 bases between. CDR3 region: CASSLTDTQYF. CDR3 nucleotide sequence: TGTGCCAGCAGTCTCACAGATACGCAGTATTTT.

This clone was detected a few times. The chain links TRBV15 to TRBJ1-3; no definite D call. In germline, CDR1 is LNHNV, CDR2 YYDKDF (reference sequence). With 4 bases removed from V and 0 bases from J, the gap between germline ends came to 1 base. This CDR3 has 12 residues. The CDR3 here is CATSTSGNTIYF. Here the CDR3 DNA reads TGTGCCACCAGCACCTCTGGAAACACCATATATTTT. Together with reference TRBV15 and TRBJ1-3, the CDR3 gives the full variable domain: DAMVIQNPRYQVTQFGKPVTLSCSQTLNHNVMYWYQQKSSQAPKLLFHYYDKDFNNEADTPDNFQSRRPNTSFCFLDIRSPGLGDTAMYLCATSTSGNTIYFGEGSWLTVV.

The J gene is TRBJ2-3, the V gene TRBV9; the D is unclear. The CDR3 loop spans 12 amino acids. CDR1 SGDLS and CDR2 YYNGEE come from the germline V gene. V was cut by 4 bases and J by 2 bases, with 5 bases left in between. CDR3 region: CASSLNTDTQYF. The DNA of the CDR3 is TGTGCCAGCAGCCTCAACACAGATACGCAGTATTTT.

The J gene is TRBJ2-6, the V gene TRBV11-2; D not certain. V was clipped by 2 bases and J by 5 bases, with 22 bases between them. Germline V gene lookup returns CDR1 SGHAT and CDR2 FQNNGV. This CDR3 has 19 residues. The CDR3 coding sequence is TGTGCCAGCAGCTTAATCCGAACAAAGCAACAAAGTCGGGCCAACGTCCTGACTTTC. Protein: CASSLIRTKQQSRANVLTF.

The chain employs TRBV6-5 and TRBJ2-3, with D hard to call. Trimming left V 2 bases short and J 0 bases short, with 6 bases between. Germline V lookup: CDR1 MNHEY, CDR2 SVGAGI. The length of the CDR3 is 14 residues. The CDR3 DNA follows: TGTGCCAGCAGTTACCTACATAGCACAGATACGCAGTATTTT. It specifies CASSYLHSTDTQYF.

This clone was counted between two and nine times. The J gene is TRBJ2-1, the V gene TRBV28; D gene unclear. The germline V gene encodes CDR1 MDHEN and CDR2 SYDVKM. The CDR3 runs to 11 residues. V lost 3 bases to trimming and J lost 3 bases, with 0 bases between them. This CDR3 is CASSFYNEQFF. CDR3 sequence (DNA): TGTGCCAGCAGTTTCTACAATGAGCAGTTCTTC.

The chain has TRBV6-5 and TRBJ1-5; TRBD1 is a possible D gene (5 bases). Between the trimmed V and J ends, which lost 5 bases and 4 bases, there was a span of 12 bases. Germline loops: CDR1 MNHEY, CDR2 SVGAGI. The CDR3 consists of 14 residues. This CDR3 reads CASSRDVGNQPQHF. CDR3 in DNA: TGTGCCAGCAGTAGGGACGTCGGAAATCAGCCCCAGCATTTT.

This sequence joins TRBV11-2 and TRBJ2-3, with no clear D. Germline CDR1 and CDR2: SGHAT and FQNNGV. Trimming took 4 bases from V and 8 from J, leaving 7 bases between them. The CDR3 covers 11 residues. The CDR3 reads CASSWELTQYF. CDR3 coding DNA: TGTGCCAGCAGCTGGGAACTTACGCAGTATTTT.

This chain links TRBV19 with TRBJ2-3; D perhaps matches TRBD1 (6 bases). V was pared by 3 bases and J by 5 bases, with 12 bases between. The germline V gene has CDR1 LNHDA and CDR2 SQIVND (reference sequence). The CDR3 covers 14 residues. CDR3 loop: CASSIFWGLDTQYF. CDR3 DNA sequence: TGTGCCAGTAGTATTTTTTGGGGGCTAGATACGCAGTATTTT.

The CDR3 reads CASSYRGGTVNQPQHF. In nucleotides, the CDR3 is TGTGCCAGCAGTTACAGGGGCGGGACAGTCAATCAGCCCCAGCATTTT. The gene calls are TRBV6-9 and TRBJ1-5, with 7 nucleotides matching TRBD1. The CDR3 contains 16 residues. Germline CDR1 and CDR2: MNHGY and SVAAGI. The junction had 8 bases not matched to a gene; V was cut back by 3 bases and J by 3 bases.

CDR3 bases: TGTGCCAGCAGCTTAGACACCTACGAGCAGTACTTC. Encoded protein: CASSLDTYEQYF. V usage is TRBV7-6 and J usage is TRBJ2-7; D remains ambiguous. The CDR3 contains 12 residues. CDR1 is SGHVS and CDR2 is FNYEAQ in the germline V gene. Between the trimmed V and J ends, which lost 1 base and 2 bases, there was a span of 3 bases.

The chain is built from TRBV28 and TRBJ2-5; D is unclear. The CDR3 length is 13 residues. CDR1 and CDR2 (germline): MDHEN, SYDVKM. The V end was cut by 1 base, the J end by 7 bases, with 10 bases between. Here the CDR3 reads CASSLLDLGTQYF. In DNA, the CDR3 is TGTGCCAGCAGTTTATTAGATTTAGGGACCCAGTACTTC.

The CDR3 protein is CASSFSIVQPQHF. In DNA form, the CDR3 reads TGTGCCAGCAGTTTCTCTATAGTACAGCCCCAGCATTTT. The chain is built from TRBV27 and TRBJ1-5; no firm D call. The CDR3 spans 13 residues. The germline V and J ends were trimmed by 3 bases and 7 bases, with 10 bases remaining between them. Germline CDR1 is MNHEY and CDR2 is SMNVEV (reference sequence).

The chain uses TRBV6-5 and TRBJ1-5; the D gene is possibly TRBD1 (5 bases). Germline CDR1 is MNHEY and CDR2 is SVGAGI. CDR3 length equals 15 residues. V was clipped by 6 bases and J by 5 bases, with 17 bases between them. The CDR3 bases are TGTGCCAGCAGGCTCGTGGGGGGAGGAGATCAGCCCCAGCATTTT. Translated: CASRLVGGGDQPQHF.

This rearrangement joins TRBV7-2 to TRBJ1-2; D gene uncertain. The CDR3 consists of 17 residues. Germline V gives CDR1 SGHTA, CDR2 FQGNSA. V dropped 5 bases and J dropped 4 bases, with 23 bases sitting between them. Here the CDR3 DNA reads TGTGCCAGCAGCACTAGTGGCAGAGGCAGAAAGACCTATGGCTACACCTTC. It encodes CASSTSGRGRKTYGYTF.

The V call is TRBV6-5, the J call TRBJ2-7; D is ambiguous. In germline, CDR1 is MNHEY, CDR2 SVGAGI. Trimming cost V 7 bases and J 2 bases, with 12 bases left between them. This CDR3 has 13 residues. The CDR3 is CASTNPTPYEQYF. The CDR3 DNA reads as TGTGCCAGCACCAACCCCACCCCCTACGAGCAGTACTTC.

V and J are TRBV7-3 and TRBJ2-1; D gene ambiguous. Germline loops: CDR1 SGHTA, CDR2 FQGTGA. V was cut by 1 base and J by 2 bases, with 3 bases left in between. The CDR3 runs to 13 residues. CDR3 amino acids: CASSLSTYNEQFF. CDR3 bases: TGTGCCAGCAGCTTAAGTACCTACAATGAGCAGTTCTTC.

V and J are TRBV28 and TRBJ1-5; D is ambiguous. Germline V CDR1 and CDR2: MDHEN, SYDVKM. The CDR3 consists of 13 residues. Trimming took 1 base from V and 11 from J, leaving 12 bases between them. The chain's CDR3 is CASSLFPVSAQHF. CDR3 nucleotides: TGTGCCAGCAGTTTATTCCCGGTTTCGGCCCAGCATTTT.

This chain connects TRBV10-1 to TRBJ1-1, with no clear D. The germline V and J ends were trimmed by 0 bases and 5 bases, with 7 bases remaining between them. Germline V gene data show CDR1 as WNHNN and CDR2 as SYGVQD (reference sequence). This CDR3 has 13 residues. CDR3 DNA sequence: TGCGCCAGCAGTGAGTCATGGTGGACTGAAGCTTTCTTT. It encodes CASSESWWTEAFF.

The chain joins TRBV7-8 to TRBJ2-7, with D hard to call. The V and J ends lost 0 bases and 5 bases respectively, with 2 bases between them. CDR3 length equals 11 residues. CDR1 SGHVS and CDR2 FQNEAQ come from the germline V gene. For the CDR3, the DNA is TGTGCCAGCAGCTTAGCCCACGAGCAGTACTTC. Translating it yields CASSLAHEQYF. The full variable domain, in which reference TRBV7-8 and TRBJ2-7 provide the parts outside the CDR3, is GAGVSQSPRYKVAKRGQDVALRCDPISGHVSLFWYQQALGQGPEFLTYFQNEAQLDKSGLPSDRFFAERPEGSVSTLKIQRTQQEDSAVYLCASSLAHEQYFGPGTRLTVT.

The table lists this clone with a count of one. The chain links TRBV27 to TRBJ1-1, with D uncertain. The germline CDR1 and CDR2 sequences are MNHEY and SMNVEV (reference sequence). The CDR3 covers 15 residues. The V end lost 1 base, the J end lost 0 bases, and 9 bases lay between the germline ends. The CDR3 spells CASSLLAILNTEAFF. CDR3 DNA: TGTGCCAGCAGTTTATTGGCCATTTTGAACACTGAAGCTTTCTTT.

V and J are TRBV19 and TRBJ2-5; D not certain. Gene TRBJ2-7 matches the end of the DNA better, so the J call may be wrong. There are 13 residues in the CDR3. Germline V gene lookup returns CDR1 LNHDA and CDR2 SQIVND (reference sequence). CDR3 bases: TGTGCCAGTAGTAAACTGAGCTCCTACGAGCAGTACTTC. This sequence encodes CASSKLSSYEQYF.

The chain couples TRBV5-8 to TRBJ1-1; D ambiguous. V lost 2 bases and J 1 base, leaving 9 bases between the germline ends. This CDR3 is built from 14 residues. Germline V gene lookup returns CDR1 SGHTS and CDR2 YDEGEE. The CDR3 region has the DNA TGTGCCAGCAGCTTAAGTCCCAAGAACACTGAAGCTTTCTTT. It specifies CASSLSPKNTEAFF.

The chain recombines TRBV28 with TRBJ2-3, with D hard to call. The CDR3 runs 12 residues. V was clipped by 2 bases and J by 5 bases, with 5 bases between them. CDR1 is MDHEN, CDR2 SYDVKM, per germline. For the CDR3, the DNA is TGTGCCAGCAGTTTACAAGTAGATACGCAGTATTTT. It specifies CASSLQVDTQYF.

The chain uses TRBV30 and TRBJ2-6; D is undetermined. Germline loops: CDR1 GTSNPN, CDR2 SVGIG (reference sequence). This CDR3 comprises 17 residues. The ends were cut back, 5 bases at V and 6 bases at J, with 23 bases in the middle. This CDR3 reads CAWPHLRITKSANVLTF. The DNA for the CDR3 is TGTGCCTGGCCACACTTGCGTATAACAAAGTCGGCCAACGTCCTGACTTTC. Filled out from reference TRBV30 and TRBJ2-6, the complete variable domain reads SQTIHQWPATLVQPVGSPLSLECTVEGTSNPNLYWYRQAAGRGLQLLFYSVGIGQISSEVPQNLSASRPQDRQFILSSKKLLLSDSGFYLCAWPHLRITKSANVLTFGAGSRLTVL.